This T cell receptor beta chain derives from a study of vaccination and CD4 T cells after COVID-19. For the study at large: All convalescent patients were nasal swab PCR positive for SARS-CoV-2; fewer than ten had mild and one severe disease. The convalescent group had six males, four females, seven Caucasians, two Asians, one multiracial.

Sequencing of DNA taken from cultured CD4+ T cells relied on the Oncomine TCR Beta short-read assay. TCRdb re-derived calls from the PCR reads in MiXCR, one entry per CDR3 protein. The sample shows around 1,600 distinct CDR3 sequences, about 68% of them seen only once. The ends were cut back, 0 bases at V and 5 bases at J, with 13 bases in the middle. This CDR3 contains 15 residues. Germline V gene lookup returns CDR1 SGHVS and CDR2 FQNEAQ. The treatment: approximately nine-day PBMC culture with coronavirus spike peptide pools or control peptides (ViraFEST assay). Every well contained 2.1 million or so PBMCs, which were grown with around 9.4 IU/ml IL-2 and 10 ug/ml peptide pools. CD4+ T cells were isolated by negative selection after more than 8 days of culture. Worth noting for this clonotype: Antigen unknown.

The source material was CD4+ T cells from blood, cultured in vitro, sampled after SARS-CoV-2 vaccination. The chain has TRBV7-8 and TRBJ2-5, with unresolved D. This sequence originates from a human donor who had recovered from COVID-19. CDR3 in DNA: TGTGCCAGCAGCTTAGCAGTGACGTTCAGGGAGACCCAGTACTTC. It is translated as CASSLAVTFRETQYF.